This is a list of T cell receptor beta chains from one sample in a study of T cell responses to AZD1222 COVID-19 vaccine. Here immunoSEQ multiplex PCR was the method, and the copy in TCRdb shows in-frame clones only, minus some. The table lists roughly 100,000 clones, about 90% of them singletons. The input for sequencing was peripheral blood, taken on day 0 of AZD1222 vaccination. The receptors derive from an adult in good health. Each CDR3 is given with its conserved first and last residue. Size is omitted from some rows. Given values are once, few, many or a class for expanded clones.

abundance: -
j_gene: TRBJ1-1
v_gene: TRBV5-5
CDR3aa: CASSLGDSDLRAFF

abundance: -
j_gene: TRBJ2-7
v_gene: TRBV29-1
CDR3aa: CSVESRESLGYEQYF

abundance: -
j_gene: TRBJ2-6
v_gene: TRBV4-3
CDR3aa: CASSPQNTNSGANVLTF

abundance: -
j_gene: TRBJ2-7
v_gene: TRBV6-6
CDR3aa: CASSYSSGSYEQYF

abundance: once
j_gene: TRBJ1-5
v_gene: TRBV18
CDR3aa: CASSPPGGLGNQPQHF

abundance: -
j_gene: TRBJ1-1
v_gene: TRBV7-9
CDR3aa: CASSLVEMGDTEAFF

abundance: -
j_gene: TRBJ1-4
v_gene: TRBV9
CDR3aa: CASSPTGTTNEKLFF

abundance: -
j_gene: TRBJ2-7
v_gene: TRBV10-3
CDR3aa: CAISESPRGEQYF

abundance: -
j_gene: TRBJ2-2
v_gene: TRBV15
CDR3aa: CATSSLPNTGELFF

abundance: -
j_gene: TRBJ1-1
v_gene: TRBV18
CDR3aa: CASSSGEGMNTEAFF